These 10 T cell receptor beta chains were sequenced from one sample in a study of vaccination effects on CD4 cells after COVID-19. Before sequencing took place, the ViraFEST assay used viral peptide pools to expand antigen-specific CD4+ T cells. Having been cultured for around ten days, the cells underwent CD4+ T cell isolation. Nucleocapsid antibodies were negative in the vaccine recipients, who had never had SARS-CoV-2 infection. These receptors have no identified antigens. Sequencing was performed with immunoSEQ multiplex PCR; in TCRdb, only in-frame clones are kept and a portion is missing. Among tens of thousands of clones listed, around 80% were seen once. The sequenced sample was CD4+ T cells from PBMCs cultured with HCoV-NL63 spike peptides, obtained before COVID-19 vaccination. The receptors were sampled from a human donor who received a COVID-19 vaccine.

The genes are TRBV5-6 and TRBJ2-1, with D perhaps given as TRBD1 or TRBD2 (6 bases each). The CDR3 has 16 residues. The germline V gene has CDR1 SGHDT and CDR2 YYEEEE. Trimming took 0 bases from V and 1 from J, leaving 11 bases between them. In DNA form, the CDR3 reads TGTGCCAGCAGCTTGGCGGGGGCGAGGTCCTACAATGAGCAGTTCTTC. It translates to CASSLAGARSYNEQFF.

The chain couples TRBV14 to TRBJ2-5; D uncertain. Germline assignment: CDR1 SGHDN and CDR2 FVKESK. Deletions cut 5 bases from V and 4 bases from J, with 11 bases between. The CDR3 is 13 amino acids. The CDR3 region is CASSNYLGETQYF. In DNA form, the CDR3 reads TGTGCCAGCAGCAATTATTTGGGAGAGACCCAGTACTTC.

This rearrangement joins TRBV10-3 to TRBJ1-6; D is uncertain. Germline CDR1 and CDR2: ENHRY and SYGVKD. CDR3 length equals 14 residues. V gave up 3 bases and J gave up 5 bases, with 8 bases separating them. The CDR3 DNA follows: TGTGCCATCAGTGACGGGCACGATAATTCACCCCTCCACTTT. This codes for CAISDGHDNSPLHF.

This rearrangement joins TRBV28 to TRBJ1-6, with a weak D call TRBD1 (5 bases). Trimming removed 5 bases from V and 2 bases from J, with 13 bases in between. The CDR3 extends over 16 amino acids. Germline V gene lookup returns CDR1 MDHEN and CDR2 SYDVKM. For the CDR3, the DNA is TGTGCCAGCAGTAGCGCGGGGGGTGCCTATAATTCACCCCTCCACTTT. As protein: CASSSAGGAYNSPLHF.

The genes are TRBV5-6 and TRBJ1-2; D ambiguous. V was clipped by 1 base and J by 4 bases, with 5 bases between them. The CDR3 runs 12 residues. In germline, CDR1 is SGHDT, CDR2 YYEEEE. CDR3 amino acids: CASSLSSYGYTF. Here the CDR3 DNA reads TGTGCCAGCAGCTTGAGTTCCTATGGCTACACCTTC.

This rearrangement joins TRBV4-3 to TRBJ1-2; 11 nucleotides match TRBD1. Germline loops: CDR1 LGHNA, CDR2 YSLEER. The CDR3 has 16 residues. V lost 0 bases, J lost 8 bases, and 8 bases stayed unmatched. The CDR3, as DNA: TGCGCCAGCAGCCAAGAAAGGACAGGGGGCCTGGGGGGCTACACCTTC. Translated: CASSQERTGGLGGYTF.

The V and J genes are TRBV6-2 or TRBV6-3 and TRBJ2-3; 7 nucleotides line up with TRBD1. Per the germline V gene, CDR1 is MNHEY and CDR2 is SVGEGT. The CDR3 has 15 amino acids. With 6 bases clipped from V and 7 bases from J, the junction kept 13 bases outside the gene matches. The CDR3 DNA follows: TGTGCCAGCAGCAGCTCCGGGACAGTAGTGAATACGCAGTATTTT. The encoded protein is CASSSSGTVVNTQYF.

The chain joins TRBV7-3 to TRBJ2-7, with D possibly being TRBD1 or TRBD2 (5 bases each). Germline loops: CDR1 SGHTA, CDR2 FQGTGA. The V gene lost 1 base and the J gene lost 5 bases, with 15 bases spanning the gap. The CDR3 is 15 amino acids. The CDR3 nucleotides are TGTGCCAGCAGCTTAAAAGGTAGAGGGACCCACGAGCAGTACTTC. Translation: CASSLKGRGTHEQYF.

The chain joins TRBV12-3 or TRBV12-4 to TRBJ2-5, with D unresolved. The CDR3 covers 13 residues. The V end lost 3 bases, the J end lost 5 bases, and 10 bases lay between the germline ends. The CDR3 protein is CASSFSKGETQYF. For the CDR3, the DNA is TGTGCCAGCAGTTTTAGTAAGGGCGAGACCCAGTACTTC.

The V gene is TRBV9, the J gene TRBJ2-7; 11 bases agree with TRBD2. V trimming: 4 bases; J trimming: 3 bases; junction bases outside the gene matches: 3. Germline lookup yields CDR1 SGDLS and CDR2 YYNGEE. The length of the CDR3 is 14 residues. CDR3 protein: CASSPGTSGYEQYF. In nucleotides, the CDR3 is TGTGCCAGCAGCCCAGGGACTAGCGGCTACGAGCAGTACTTC.